A selection of T cell receptor beta chains follows, all from one sample in a study of control samples from healthy donors and cancer patients. Sequencing used immunoSEQ multiplex PCR; TCRdb keeps in-frame clones, though not all of them. The sample lists some 170,000 clones; 96% were seen once. Sequenced input: blood. The receptors here all came from a woman aged 25 to 39 in good health. The CDR3 runs from the conserved cysteine through the conserved F or W. Clone size is given for some rows only: seen once, a few or many times, or a class if the clone is expanded.

v_gene	abundance	j_gene	CDR3aa
TRBV6-5	NA	TRBJ2-3	CASSRGLRGDTQYF
TRBV29-1	NA	TRBJ2-7	CSVEGSFYEQYF
TRBV28	NA	TRBJ2-7	CASSLIGNTYEQYF
TRBV19	NA	TRBJ2-6	CASSIPTDSSGANVLTF
TRBV18	NA	TRBJ1-5	CASSQDRVNQPQHF
TRBV3-1/TRBV3-2	once	TRBJ2-3	CASSQELGLARNKQYF
TRBV27	once	TRBJ2-5	CASSYQETQYF
TRBV3-1/TRBV3-2	NA	TRBJ1-2	CASSQHNSYYTF
TRBV6-1	NA	TRBJ2-5	CASSEEGGVQETQYF
TRBV5-6	NA	TRBJ2-1	CASSLGLAGAFGEQFF
TRBV11-2	NA	TRBJ2-1	CASSFSGLNNEQFF
TRBV19	NA	TRBJ1-5	CASSSSRKQGYNQPQHF
TRBV30	NA	TRBJ1-3	CAWSVVLGEGNTIYF
TRBV19	NA	TRBJ2-7	CASSIGDTYEQYF
TRBV6-1	NA	TRBJ2-3	CASSDLVGGLSTDTQYF
TRBV28	once	TRBJ2-7	CATLSFRVSGRGKAGEQYF
TRBV2	NA	TRBJ1-6	CASRVRGPLHF
TRBV27	NA	TRBJ2-5	CASSTTGTSGGAVGETQYF
TRBV18	NA	TRBJ1-3	CASSPPGFSGNTIYF
TRBV11-3	NA	TRBJ2-3	CASSPRTGGPLESSTDTQYF
TRBV28	NA	TRBJ1-5	CASSGRTGVAQPQHF
TRBV7-9	NA	TRBJ1-4	CASSSPQGPIGEKLFF
TRBV6-2/TRBV6-3	NA	TRBJ1-1	CASSPDRGRVSEAFF
TRBV5-1	NA	TRBJ1-6	CASSLAGGSSYNSPLHF
TRBV10-1	NA	TRBJ2-7	CASSVAGTTSYEQYF
TRBV11-1	NA	TRBJ2-2	CASSRYGTRNTGELFF
TRBV9	NA	TRBJ2-7	CASSYGQETYEQYF
TRBV5-1	NA	TRBJ1-1	CASWTGTNTEAFF
TRBV6-5	NA	TRBJ2-2	CASRALPANTGELFF
TRBV14	NA	TRBJ1-1	CASSQDTAGRAEAFF
TRBV4-1	NA	TRBJ1-4	CASSQVQEKLFF
TRBV19	NA	TRBJ1-6	CASTPGQYNSPLHF
TRBV4-1	once	TRBJ2-4	CASSLIASAGKNIQYF
TRBV30	NA	TRBJ2-7	CAWSSGGPGEQYF
TRBV2	NA	TRBJ2-5	CASSEVLGETQYF
TRBV12-3/TRBV12-4	once	TRBJ2-3	CASSHDGPDTQYF
TRBV4-1	NA	TRBJ1-2	CASSQAGLWGYTF
TRBV2	NA	TRBJ2-2	CASTLDGANTGELFF
TRBV4-1	NA	TRBJ1-1	CASSPEGDQFNTEAFF
TRBV30	NA	TRBJ1-1	CAWSRVNTEAFF
TRBV5-1	NA	TRBJ1-6	CASSSGQGNNSPLHF
TRBV5-1	NA	TRBJ2-5	CASKADTGQETQYF
TRBV29-1	NA	TRBJ2-7	CSVEEEGPYEQYF
TRBV5-4	few	TRBJ1-2	CASSLTRALGYTF
TRBV5-1	NA	TRBJ2-2	CASSLVLSSNTGELFF
TRBV5-5	NA	TRBJ1-2	CASSESSTGGYTF
TRBV19	once	TRBJ1-5	CASRGQGNQPQHF
TRBV6-1	NA	TRBJ1-2	CASSETGEGYTF
TRBV18	NA	TRBJ1-5	CASSVGQAENQPQHF
TRBV19	NA	TRBJ2-2	CASTERIPTGELFF
TRBV29-1	NA	TRBJ1-2	CSVVSGFDYYGYTF
TRBV9	NA	TRBJ2-1	CASSNRDWVMGEQFF
TRBV19	NA	TRBJ1-6	CASSMSGSSPLHF